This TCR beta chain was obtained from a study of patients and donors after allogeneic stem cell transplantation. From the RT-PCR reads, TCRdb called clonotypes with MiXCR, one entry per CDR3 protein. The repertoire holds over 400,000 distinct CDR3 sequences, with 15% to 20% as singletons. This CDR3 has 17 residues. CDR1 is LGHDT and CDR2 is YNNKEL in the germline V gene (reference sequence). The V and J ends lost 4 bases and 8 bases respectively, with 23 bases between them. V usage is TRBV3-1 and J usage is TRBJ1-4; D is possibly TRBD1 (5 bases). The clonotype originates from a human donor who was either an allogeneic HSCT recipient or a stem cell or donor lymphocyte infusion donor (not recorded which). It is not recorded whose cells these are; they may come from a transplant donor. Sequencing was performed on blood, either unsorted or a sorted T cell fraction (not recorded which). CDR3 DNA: TGTGCCAGCAGCCGTGGACCGTTCAAGGGACGTAGGGAAAAACTGTTTTTT. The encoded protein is CASSRGPFKGRREKLFF.